This entry concerns a single T cell receptor beta chain. The antigen it binds to is not known. No base quality values were provided; no much bigger clone lies one nucleotide off. Magnetic bead negative selection was used to isolate untouched CD4+ T cells from Ficoll-separated PBMC, with purity averaging approximately 98%. Untouched CD4+ T cells were isolated from Ficoll-separated PBMC with magnetic beads, reaching about 97.7% purity with negligible CD8+ contamination. Peripheral blood mononuclear cells were supplied by the buffy coats of a few healthy blood donors, who served as the study donors. Each of the three donors was CMV seronegative. The DNeasy Blood & Tissue Kit was used for extraction of genomic DNA. For each subject, genomic DNA from sorted CD137+CD4+ cells and from pre-culture CD4+ baseline samples underwent TCRB sequencing. TCRB CDR3 regions were amplified with the immunoSEQ multiplex PCR using forward primers for 54 TRBV segments and reverse primers for 13 TRBJ segments. Deep resolution, with a target of a few hundred thousand T cell genomes, was applied to the sequencing of pre-culture CD4+ samples. Sequencing of amplicons was performed on an Illumina HiSeq System, and 87 bp reads covering the CDR3 were generated. The study's processing was this. PCR and sequencing errors in the reads were corrected, and alignment to IMGT reference sequences was used to define CDR3 regions. Template and unique rearrangement counts were estimated using synthetic template pools. Clonality was computed by subtracting Pielou's evenness from 1. The Daley-Smith estimator was used to estimate richness. Repertoire overlap was measured with Morisita's index. Clones present in cultured samples but not detected in the pre-culture repertoire of the same donor were defined as low-abundance clones. TCRdb carries this immuneACCESS record with in-frame sequences only. Its versions omit some clonotypes, under half of them owing to an unresolved V gene in the studies checked, with the rest unexplained. The V and J calls and clone size were taken over from that table, and D and trimming were inferred from the DNA. This sample has approximately 100,000 clones in its table, and 86% of those were observed once. Of the sample, about 1.7% is held by the ten largest clones.

The data were obtained in a study of T cell repertoires and HLA-DP antigens (dated by TCRdb to the late 2010s). About the full investigation: An in vitro model of CD4+ T cell alloreactivity against allogeneic HLA-DP presented by transduced HeLa cells was used in the study. Of the three donors, two were male and one was female, and their ages ranged from the 18-to-29 age band up to the 60-to-69 age band. One alloantigen differed from self by one peptide-binding groove amino acid, whereas the other differed by ten, modelling structurally similar versus dissimilar alloantigens. On average, 218.4 ng of DNA went in for sorted CD137+CD4+ samples, versus roughly 1.2 ug for pre-culture CD4+ samples. Results the study describes overall, beyond this receptor: Clones undetected before culture had an average cumulative frequency of 36.3% against one allele and around 53% against the other. Separate analysis of naive and memory CD4+ repertoires was not performed. Clonality of sorted CD137+ cells was similar against both alloantigens (around 0.41) and much higher than in pre-culture samples (about 0.04). The study was limited by having only a few donors, by relying on a non-physiological HeLa antigen-presenting system, and by using total CD4+ responder cells.

CDR1 SNHLY and CDR2 FYNNEI are derived from the germline V gene. Counted from cysteine to phenylalanine, this CDR3 has 11 amino acids. Kept here is only the CDR3 DNA, which spans 33 bases and is read in frame from base 1. Deletion took 6 bases off V and 4 bases off J, with a span of 5 bases between the germline ends. This receptor was identified in a man in his forties or fifties in good health and CMV-seronegative. The sequence is built from TRBV2 and TRBJ2-3; the D gene is not confidently resolved. The sample was CD4+ T cells from PBMCs. The encoded CDR3 is CASRLADTQYF. The sequenced DNA: TGTGCCAGCAGGCTAGCAGATACGCAGTATTTT. The CDR3, completed at both ends by the reference TRBV2 and TRBJ2-3 genes, gives the full variable domain EPEVTQTPSHQVTQMGQEVILRCVPISNHLYFYWYRQILGQKVEFLVSFYNNEISEKSEIFDDQFSVERPDGSNFTLKIRSTKLEDSAMYFCASRLADTQYFGPGTRLTVL.